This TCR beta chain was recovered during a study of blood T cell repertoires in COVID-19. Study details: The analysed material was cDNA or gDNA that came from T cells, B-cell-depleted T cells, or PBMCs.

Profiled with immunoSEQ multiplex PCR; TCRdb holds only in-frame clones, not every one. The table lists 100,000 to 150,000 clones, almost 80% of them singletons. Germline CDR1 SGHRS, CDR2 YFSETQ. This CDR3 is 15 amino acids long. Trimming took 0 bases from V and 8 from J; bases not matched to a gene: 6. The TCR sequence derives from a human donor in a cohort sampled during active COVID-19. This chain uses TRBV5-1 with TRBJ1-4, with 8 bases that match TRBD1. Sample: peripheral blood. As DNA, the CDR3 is TGCGCCAGCAGCTTGGCGGACAGGGAAGAGGAAAAACTGTTTTTT. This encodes CASSLADREEEKLFF.